This record looks at one T cell receptor beta chain sequence and its context. The sample originates from a study of blood T cell repertoires in COVID-19. Overall study context: Sample material is recorded as cDNA or gDNA derived from T cells, B-cell-depleted T cells, or PBMCs.

This CDR3 is built from 15 residues. Trimming shortened V by 5 bases and J by 0 bases, and 10 bases separated the two germline ends. CDR1 and CDR2 from the germline V gene are LNHDA and SQIVND (reference sequence). The data were produced by immunoSEQ multiplex PCR, yet TCRdb's version contains in-frame clones alone and is incomplete. The data show roughly 250,000 clones, around 83% seen once. The J gene is TRBJ2-2, the V gene TRBV19; the D gene is possibly TRBD1 (6 bases). The sample taken for sequencing was peripheral blood. This clonotype originated in a woman aged 55-69 years with active or convalescent COVID-19. The CDR3, as DNA: TGTGCCAGTAGTGGGTGGACAGCGAACACCGGGGAGCTGTTTTTT. Residues: CASSGWTANTGELFF.